The 32 T cell receptor beta chains listed next were all sequenced from one sample in a study of molecular identifiers for immune sequencing clone quantification. TCRdb passed the PCR reads through MiXCR, listing each CDR3 protein once. This sample carries approximately 550,000 distinct CDR3 sequences, about a fifth of them seen once, and the ten largest clones take under 0.85%. The source material was naive CD8+ T cells from blood, with Jurkat cell RNA spiked in. The subset is: FACS-sorted CD8+CD4-CCR7+CD45RA+ naive T cells. The receptors originated from a human donor in good health. Some libraries in this study had Jurkat cell RNA spiked in.

The rearrangement uses TRBV5-4 and TRBJ1-2; 7 positions match TRBD1. CDR1 SGHNT and CDR2 YYREEE come from the germline V gene (reference sequence). The CDR3 consists of 13 residues. V shed 0 bases and J 6 bases; nucleotides not matched to a gene: 2. The CDR3 coding sequence is TGTGCCAGCAGCTTGGAGGGGACAGATGGCTACACCTTC. Protein product: CASSLEGTDGYTF.

Comment on this clonotype: One base away lies a much larger clone, so this may be a sequencing read error. J is TRBJ2-7 and V is TRBV28; D assignment may be TRBD1 or TRBD2 (5 bases each). CDR1 is MDHEN, CDR2 SYDVKM, per germline. The ends were cut back, 10 bases at V and 9 bases at J, with 22 bases in the middle. The CDR3 totals 13 residues. CDR3 in DNA: TGTGCCACCCTATCTAGGGAGAGGGACGGGCAGTACTTC. Translating gives CATLSRERDGQYF.

This clonotype has just a few counts. The chain has TRBV27 and TRBJ2-3; 7 bases are a match to TRBD2. The CDR3 runs 15 residues. Losses at the gene ends were 7 bases for V and 0 bases for J; bases not matched to a gene: 7. CDR1 and CDR2 (germline): MNHEY, SMNVEV (reference sequence). CDR3 sequence (DNA): TGTGCCAGCACCATAAGCGGGACTAGCACAGATACGCAGTATTTT. Amino acid sequence: CASTISGTSTDTQYF.

The J gene is TRBJ1-5, the V gene TRBV19; D remains ambiguous. In germline, CDR1 is LNHDA, CDR2 SQIVND (reference sequence). Trimming removed 9 bases at V and 2 bases at J, with 8 bases between. The length of the CDR3 is 12 residues. In DNA form, the CDR3 reads TGTGCCAGCAACCTTGGCAATCAGCCCCAGCATTTT. Encoded protein: CASNLGNQPQHF.

In this sample, this clonotype turned up a few times. The gene calls are TRBV11-2 and TRBJ2-1, with D possibly matching TRBD1 (6 bases). Germline V gene lookup returns CDR1 SGHAT and CDR2 FQNNGV. The V end lost 4 bases, the J end lost 12 bases, and 16 bases lay between the germline ends. The CDR3 has 13 residues. CDR3 sequence reads: CASSSHEGTPQFF. CDR3 nucleotide sequence: TGTGCCAGCAGCTCTCATGAGGGGACACCGCAGTTCTTC.

On this clonotype itself: It may be a read error: a sequence one base away is much more abundant. J is TRBJ2-2 and V is TRBV12-3 or TRBV12-4; no clear D. The CDR3 runs 12 residues. Between the trimmed V and J ends, which lost 11 bases and 6 bases, there was a span of 13 bases. CDR3 bases: TGTGCCGGCTTTATGAGATCCGGGGAGCTGTTTTTT. Protein product: CAGFMRSGELFF.

This clonotype was seen at least ten times. The chain carries TRBV4-1 and TRBJ2-5; D not resolved. This CDR3 has 15 residues. Trimming took off 1 base at V and 0 bases at J, with 9 bases between the two ends. Germline CDR1 and CDR2: MGHRA and YSYEKL. The CDR3 spells CASSQVPTYQETQYF. CDR3 in DNA: TGCGCCAGCAGCCAAGTTCCCACGTACCAAGAGACCCAGTACTTC.

Here the CDR3 reads CASTHFTVTGIGGGYTF. CDR3 sequence (DNA): TGTGCCAGCACCCACTTTACCGTCACCGGGATCGGCGGCGGCTACACCTTC. The chain employs TRBV6-5 and TRBJ1-2; no reliable D call. The CDR3 loop spans 17 amino acids. Between the trimmed V and J ends, which lost 7 bases and 8 bases, there was a span of 29 bases. Germline CDR1 is MNHEY and CDR2 is SVGAGI.

This clonotype was counted ten times or more. The chain employs TRBV4-1 and TRBJ2-5; D not resolved. Germline-derived CDR1 and CDR2 are MGHRA and YSYEKL. The CDR3 extends over 16 amino acids. The germline V and J ends were trimmed by 0 bases and 2 bases, with 13 bases remaining between them. The DNA for the CDR3 is TGCGCCAGCAGCCAAGAGAGGTCCAGAGTGCAAGAGACCCAGTACTTC. It specifies CASSQERSRVQETQYF.

This clonotype was observed a few times. V and J are TRBV7-9 and TRBJ1-1; 9 positions agree with TRBD1. Trimming cost V 5 bases and J 6 bases; bases outside gene matches: 13. Germline assignment: CDR1 SEHNR and CDR2 FQNEAQ (reference sequence). This CDR3 is 16 amino acids long. CDR3 DNA sequence: TGTGCCAGCAGCCCGGTTAGGACAGGGGTGTTACCTGAAGCTTTCTTT. Its translation is CASSPVRTGVLPEAFF.

The chain uses TRBV19 and TRBJ2-1; 10 bases fit TRBD2. The CDR3 is made up of 14 amino acids. CDR1 and CDR2 from the germline V gene are LNHDA and SQIVND (reference sequence). The V and J ends lost 5 bases and 2 bases, in that order; junction bases with no gene match: 0. The CDR3 spells CASSGLAAYNEQFF. CDR3 coding DNA: TGTGCCAGTAGTGGACTAGCGGCCTACAATGAGCAGTTCTTC.

This clonotype was seen ten or more times. This chain links TRBV5-6 with TRBJ2-3; TRBD1 matches at 12 bases. From germline, CDR1 is SGHDT and CDR2 YYEEEE. The CDR3 contains 16 residues. J was trimmed by 3 bases and V by 3 bases; bases with no gene match: 5. Here the CDR3 reads CASSYGTGGVTDTQYF. The CDR3 bases are TGTGCCAGCAGCTACGGGACAGGGGGCGTTACAGATACGCAGTATTTT.

With regard to this clonotype: This may stem from a read error, because a much larger clone lies one nucleotide away. This sequence joins TRBV24-1 and TRBJ1-1, with TRBD1 as a possible D gene (6 bases). Trimming took 9 bases from V and 4 from J, leaving 26 bases between them. Looked up from germline, CDR1 is KGHDR and CDR2 is SFDVKD. This CDR3 has 17 amino acids. In nucleotides, the CDR3 is TGTGCCACCCCCAGTCGTGTCGGGGGCCCGCCGGGCACTGAAGCTTTCTTT. It specifies CATPSRVGGPPGTEAFF.

Details on this clonotype: This clone may be a read error of a much larger clone one base away. This chain connects TRBV9 to TRBJ2-3; D remains unclear. The V end lost 0 bases, the J end lost 0 bases, and 14 bases lay between the germline ends. There are 17 residues in the CDR3. The germline CDR1 and CDR2 sequences are SGDLS and YYNGEE. CDR3 nucleotide sequence: TGTGCCAGCAGCGTAGAGTCTTCGGAGTCTAGCACAGATACGCAGTATTTT. Translating it yields CASSVESSESSTDTQYF.

This clonotype was observed at least ten times. This chain links TRBV5-1 with TRBJ1-1; weak D call: TRBD1 (5 bases). V was pared by 5 bases and J by 3 bases, with 17 bases between. CDR3 length: 15 amino acids. The germline CDR1 and CDR2 sequences are SGHRS and YFSETQ. The CDR3 reads CASRGLRLGDTEAFF. The CDR3 DNA follows: TGCGCCAGCAGGGGTTTAAGGCTGGGGGACACTGAAGCTTTCTTT.

The J gene is TRBJ2-7, the V gene TRBV7-2; D assignment may be TRBD1 or TRBD2 (6 bases each). Germline V gene data show CDR1 as SGHTA and CDR2 as FQGNSA. V lost 4 bases, J lost 2 bases, and 12 bases lay in between. This CDR3 has 14 residues. CDR3 loop: CASSSTRGTYEQYF. The CDR3 region has the DNA TGTGCCAGCAGCTCGACTAGGGGGACCTACGAGCAGTACTTC.

This clonotype was observed at least ten times. One end of the junction does not line up with germline, which may come from a read error. The chain uses TRBV24-1 and TRBJ2-7, with a possible D match to TRBD2 (6 bases). Germline assignment: CDR1 KGHDR and CDR2 SFDVKD. The length of the CDR3 is 12 residues. The CDR3, as DNA: TGTGCCACCAGTGACGGGGGAAAGGATTGGTGCTTC. Translated: CATSDGGKDWCF.

Ten or more counts support this clonotype. The V and J genes are TRBV24-1 and TRBJ2-5; D not resolved. Germline V CDR1 and CDR2: KGHDR, SFDVKD. The CDR3 is 14 amino acids. Trimming shortened V by 4 bases and J by 2 bases, and 10 bases separated the two germline ends. CDR3 sequence: CATSEPGLQETQYF. CDR3 DNA sequence: TGTGCCACCAGTGAACCGGGCCTACAAGAGACCCAGTACTTC.

The J gene is TRBJ1-5, the V gene TRBV27; D remains ambiguous. V shed 8 bases and J shed 3 bases, with 8 bases lying between them. Germline V CDR1 and CDR2: MNHEY, SMNVEV (reference sequence). This CDR3 comprises 12 residues. The CDR3: CASGQFNQPQHF. In DNA, the CDR3 is TGTGCCAGCGGTCAGTTCAATCAGCCCCAGCATTTT.

This clonotype was recorded once. One base away lies a much larger clone, so this may be a sequencing read error. The chain has TRBV27 and TRBJ2-3, with TRBD2 matching over 12 bases. The CDR3 covers 15 residues. Germline CDR1 is MNHEY and CDR2 is SMNVEV (reference sequence). Unmatched junction bases numbered 8, after V lost 8 bases and J lost 5 bases. CDR3 DNA: TGTGCCAGCGGTCCTACTAGCGGGGGGCGAGATACGCAGTATTTT. It is translated as CASGPTSGGRDTQYF.

This chain uses TRBV27 with TRBJ2-6; 15 positions match TRBD2. V lost 5 bases to trimming and J lost 2 bases; unmatched junction nucleotides: 4. Germline values: CDR1 MNHEY, CDR2 SMNVEV (reference sequence). The CDR3 is 18 amino acids. The CDR3 DNA is TGTGCCAGCAGTCCCGGACTAGCGGGGGGGCCTGGGGCCAACGTCCTGACTTTC. This codes for CASSPGLAGGPGANVLTF.

This clonotype was picked up a small number of times. V usage is TRBV7-9 and J usage is TRBJ2-7; D not resolved. The CDR3 extends over 12 amino acids. Trimming removed 4 bases at V and 4 bases at J, with 8 bases between. Germline assignment: CDR1 SEHNR and CDR2 FQNEAQ (reference sequence). CDR3 residues: CASSSPNYEQYF. CDR3 in DNA: TGTGCCAGCAGCTCTCCGAATTACGAGCAGTACTTC.

The rearrangement joins TRBV6-2 or TRBV6-3 to TRBJ2-7; D perhaps matches TRBD1 (6 bases). The CDR3 loop spans 17 amino acids. The germline gives CDR1 MNHEY, CDR2 SVGEGT. V was clipped by 4 bases and J by 2 bases, with 21 bases between them. The CDR3 DNA sequence: TGTGCCAGCAGTTTCGGTGGTCCAGGGGAGACTCCCTACGAGCAGTACTTC. Translated, it gives CASSFGGPGETPYEQYF.

The chain combines TRBV6-2 or TRBV6-3 with TRBJ2-7; possibly TRBD1 for D (5 bases). The CDR3 has 15 residues. V was clipped by 11 bases and J by 0 bases, with 20 bases between them. Germline V gives CDR1 MNHEY, CDR2 SVGEGT. This CDR3 is CAGTRGALSSYEQYF. The CDR3 region has the DNA TGTGCCGGCACCCGTGGGGCCCTGAGCTCCTACGAGCAGTACTTC.

The V gene is TRBV5-1, the J gene TRBJ2-2; possibly TRBD1 for D (6 bases). V was shortened by 0 bases and J by 5 bases, with 14 bases between the two germline ends. The germline V gene encodes CDR1 SGHRS and CDR2 YFSETQ. CDR3 length: 16 residues. As DNA, the CDR3 is TGCGCCAGCAGCTTGGCAGGGGAACTGAAAACCGGGGAGCTGTTTTTT. This translates into CASSLAGELKTGELFF. Combining the CDR3 with reference TRBV5-1 and TRBJ2-2 gives the whole variable domain KAGVTQTPRYLIKTRGQQVTLSCSPISGHRSVSWYQQTPGQGLQFLFEYFSETQRNKGNFPGRFSGRQFSNSRSEMNVSTLELGDSALYLCASSLAGELKTGELFFGEGSRLTVL.

About this clonotype: A read error may explain this, as a much larger clone is one base away. V usage is TRBV6-2 or TRBV6-3 and J usage is TRBJ2-7; D gene ambiguous. The CDR3 has 16 amino acids. Per the germline V gene, CDR1 is MNHEY and CDR2 is SVGEGT. The CDR3 nucleotides are TGTGTCAGCAGTTACTCGAGGTTCCAGAGCTCCTACGAGCAGTACTTC. Its translation is CVSSYSRFQSSYEQYF.

The chain employs TRBV10-2 and TRBJ2-7; D is possibly TRBD2 (5 bases). Germline CDR1 is WSHSY and CDR2 is SAAADI. The CDR3 runs to 14 residues. The V end lost 3 bases, the J end lost 1 base, and 10 bases lay between the germline ends. In nucleotides, the CDR3 is TGCGCCAGCAGTGATTTCGAGGGTTCCTACGAGCAGTACTTC. Protein product: CASSDFEGSYEQYF.

Details on this clonotype: A much larger clone differs by one base, so this may be a read error. The rearrangement uses TRBV9 and TRBJ1-1; tentative D call: TRBD1 (6 bases). The germline CDR1 and CDR2 sequences are SGDLS and YYNGEE. The CDR3 consists of 14 residues. The CDR3 region has the DNA TGTGTCAGCAGCCCGAGAACAGACAGGACCGAAGCTTTCTTT. Protein product: CVSSPRTDRTEAFF.

Notes on this clonotype: At one boundary the junction diverges from the germline segment, which might be a read error. The gene calls are TRBV6-2 or TRBV6-3 and TRBJ1-1; D gene ambiguous. The CDR3 sequence is 14 residues long. Germline CDR1 and CDR2: MNHEY and SVGEGT. CDR3 residues: CASSYTGLATEVFF. Here the CDR3 DNA reads TGTGCCAGCAGTTACACCGGGTTGGCCACTGAAGTTTTCTTT.

Details on this clonotype: A much more abundant neighbour one base away suggests this may be a read error. This rearrangement joins TRBV4-3 to TRBJ2-7; D unclear. Germline assignment: CDR1 LGHNA and CDR2 YSLEER. The ends were cut back, 0 bases at V and 4 bases at J, with 10 bases in the middle. The CDR3 contains 14 residues. The CDR3 coding sequence is TGCGCCAGCAGCCAAGATATGGTTCGGTACGAGCAGTACTTC. Protein product: CASSQDMVRYEQYF.

This clonotype was seen at least ten times. The chain has TRBV28 and TRBJ2-7; no reliable D call. This CDR3 is 15 amino acids long. The germline V gene encodes CDR1 MDHEN and CDR2 SYDVKM. V lost 8 bases and J 5 bases, leaving 22 bases between the germline ends. The CDR3, as DNA: TGTGCCAGCCTGGGCCAGCCAGGCCTCAGCCACGAGCAGTACTTC. Amino acids: CASLGQPGLSHEQYF. Full variable domain (outside the CDR3, taken from reference TRBV28 and TRBJ2-7): DVKVTQSSRYLVKRTGEKVFLECVQDMDHENMFWYRQDPGLGLRLIYFSYDVKMKEKGDIPEGYSVSREKKERFSLILESASTNQTSMYLCASLGQPGLSHEQYFGPGTRLTVT.

As concerns this clonotype: A read error is possible here, since a much larger clone lies one base away. V and J are TRBV4-3 and TRBJ1-1; possibly TRBD1 for D (6 bases). Trimming left V 4 bases short and J 2 bases short, with 14 bases between. Looked up from germline, CDR1 is LGHNA and CDR2 is YSLEER. The CDR3 extends over 15 amino acids. CDR3 loop: CASSREWGLNTEAFF. The CDR3 bases are TGCGCCAGCAGCCGAGAATGGGGGCTAAACACTGAAGCTTTCTTT.